This T cell receptor beta chain was documented in a study of T cell repertoires in cytomegalovirus infection (dated by TCRdb to between 2018 and 2020). Some background on the complete study: Recently identified HLA-C-restricted CMV epitopes, whose presentation resists viral immunomodulation, were targeted by peptide stimulations together with well-studied HLA-B-restricted epitopes. Donor HLA type was relevant to the analysis, because carriage of CMV infection together with the matching HLA type was indicated by public TCR beta signatures.

Broad study findings and their caveats: The ex vivo response was dominated by HLA-C-restricted CMV-specific TCR beta clonotypes, and the single most frequent clonotype in two of eight donors was supplied by these HLA-C-restricted clonotypes. Cumulative frequency of public TCR beta family members discriminated carriers of CMV infection plus the relevant HLA type in this cohort and an independent approximately 400-donor cohort.

The sample's treatment or condition label, decoded: in vitro stimulation with specific CMV peptide epitopes to enrich CMV-specific T cells. Taken from cysteine to phenylalanine, the CDR3 has 12 residues. Of all the DNA, just the CDR3 is kept, 36 bases in frame from base 1. V is clipped by 5 bases and J by 6 bases, and the sequence between their germline boundaries is 11 bases long. The CDR1 and CDR2 encoded by the germline V gene are SGHTA and FQGNSA. About this clonotype: The antigen this receptor binds is unknown. The record has no base qualities; no much larger clone is one base away.

The reads were generated on an Illumina HiSeq 1500. TCRdb trimmed public reads at Q25 via fastp, called clones via MiXCR and kept in-frame beta chains. Rows with one shared CDR3 protein collapse into an entry with the most common genes and DNA. Counted in this sample were a few hundred thousand distinct CDR3 sequences; roughly 42% of them appeared once. The top ten hold over 45% of the sample. The chain was built from TRBV7-2 and TRBJ2-7; confidence is insufficient to name the D gene. This receptor was taken from a human donor in good health (CMV status not recorded). Some clones in this sample may be carry-over from other donors' samples. This specimen was cultured PBMCs, taken from culture after CMV antigen stimulation. CDR3 reads: CASSVGSVEQYF. The DNA is as follows: TGTGCCAGCAGCGTGGGCTCCGTCGAGCAGTACTTC.